The present T cell receptor beta chain was sequenced within a study of shared clonotypes between healthy human individuals. Study-level information: In total, the donors were a couple of women and a few men aged 18 to 49. For every donor, three CD4 naive, three CD4 memory, two CD8 naive and one CD8 memory plates were used.

Remarks on this clone: Antigen unknown.

DNA at about 190 ng, 25,000 to 35,000 T cell genomes, went into sorted-subset replicate PCRs. TCRdb keeps only in-frame clones here, not all; method: immunoSEQ multiplex PCR. The top ten clones hold under 2% of a sample with some 660,000 clones, around 73% of them seen once. This CDR3 spans 13 amino acids. CDR1 is MDHEN and CDR2 is SYDVKM in the germline V gene. V shed 8 bases and J shed 7 bases, with 15 bases lying between them. Study-wide findings and caveats: Represented diversity, genetic and exposure-history alike, was limited by few donors.

The sample comprised memory CD4+ T cells sorted from blood. The subset here: CD45RA-negative fraction. The sequence was collected from a woman younger than 45 in good health. V is TRBV28 and J is TRBJ2-1; possible D gene TRBD2, 6 bases. CDR3 coding DNA: TGTGCCAGCGGAGGGACGCCGGGGAATGAGCAGTTCTTC. This translates into CASGGTPGNEQFF.